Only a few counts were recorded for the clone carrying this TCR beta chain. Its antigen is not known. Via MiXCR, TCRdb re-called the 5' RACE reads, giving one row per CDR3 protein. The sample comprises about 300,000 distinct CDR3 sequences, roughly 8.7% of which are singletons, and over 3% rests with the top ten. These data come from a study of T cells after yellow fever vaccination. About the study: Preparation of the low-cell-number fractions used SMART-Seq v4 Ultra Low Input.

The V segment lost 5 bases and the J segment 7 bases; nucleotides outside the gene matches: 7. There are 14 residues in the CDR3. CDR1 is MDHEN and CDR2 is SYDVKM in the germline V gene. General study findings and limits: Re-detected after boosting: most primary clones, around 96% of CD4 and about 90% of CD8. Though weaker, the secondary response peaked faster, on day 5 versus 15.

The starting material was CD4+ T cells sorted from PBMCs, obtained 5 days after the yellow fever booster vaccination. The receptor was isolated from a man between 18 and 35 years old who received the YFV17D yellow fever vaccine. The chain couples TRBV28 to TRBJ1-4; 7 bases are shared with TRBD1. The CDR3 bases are TGTGCCAGCAGTCCGGGACAGCAAAGTGAAAAACTGTTTTTT. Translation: CASSPGQQSEKLFF.